A selection of T cell receptor beta chains follows, all from one sample in a study of blood T cells in healthy people across ages. TCRdb re-called the 5' RACE reads through MiXCR, storing one row per CDR3 protein. The sample gives roughly 1.9 million distinct CDR3 sequences, more than 35% of which show up once; roughly 23% is in the top ten. The sequenced sample was blood. Every receptor here comes from a human donor in good health. Each CDR3 is given with its conserved first and last residue. The order of the fields is D gene, V gene, J gene, CDR3 protein. D genes are given only for firm matches.

>TRBD1|TRBV20-1|TRBJ1-2
CSATGGIDYDYTF
>-|TRBV6-5|TRBJ1-2
CASSSRVSSGDGYTF
>-|TRBV5-1|TRBJ1-1
CASRNHTGRTEAFF
>-|TRBV29-1|TRBJ2-5
CSVVKQGQETQYF
>-|TRBV20-1|TRBJ1-2
CSAREPGRTNYGYTF
>-|TRBV7-8|TRBJ1-4
CASSFTDGHNEKLFF
>-|TRBV24-1|TRBJ2-1
CATSDGAWEQFF
>-|TRBV6-5|TRBJ1-2
CASSYSSTTAYGYTF
>-|TRBV28|TRBJ2-6
CASRSGFLRDSGANVLTF
>-|TRBV4-1|TRBJ1-2
CASSPSTSNYGYTF
>-|TRBV6-2/TRBV6-3|-
CASMTGQGAEQYF
>TRBD1|TRBV11-2|TRBJ1-1
CASSASLGTGTEAFF
>TRBD1|TRBV6-6|TRBJ1-3
CASSYSPDRRSGNTIYF
>-|TRBV4-3|TRBJ2-1
CASSQDPSAYNEQFF
>TRBD1|TRBV9|TRBJ1-2
CASSALGGTGRGYTF
>-|TRBV24-1|TRBJ2-3
CATSDFSSVETDTQYF
>-|TRBV4-3|TRBJ1-2
CASSQDPGRDGYTF
>-|TRBV7-6|TRBJ2-7
CASSSREGSYEQYF
>-|TRBV11-2|TRBJ2-3
CASSLHAGPDTQYF
>TRBD1|TRBV19|TRBJ1-2
CASSPRAGGGGYTF
>TRBD2|TRBV20-1|TRBJ2-5
CSASGAGVETQYF
>-|TRBV15|TRBJ1-2
CATSDQGYYGYTF
>-|TRBV12-3/TRBV12-4|-
CASSRAAGLSPYEQYF
>-|TRBV5-1|TRBJ1-4
CASSQGRNNEKLFF
>TRBD2|TRBV28|TRBJ2-7
CALRSGGPTYEQYF
>-|TRBV11-3|TRBJ1-5
CASSRPGQFSNQPQHF
>TRBD2|TRBV5-1|TRBJ2-1
CASSSSSGGAREQFF
>TRBD2|TRBV7-9|TRBJ2-5
CASSPRRLAGPYQETQYF
>-|TRBV12-5|TRBJ2-3
CASVQDDSSTDTQYF
>-|TRBV11-2|TRBJ2-1
CASSSHLIHEQFF
>-|TRBV20-1|TRBJ2-7
CSAQAGQSYEQYF
>-|TRBV5-1|TRBJ2-7
CASSPRSVSDEQYF
>-|TRBV25-1|TRBJ2-3
CASSEFGQGHLTDMQYF
>-|TRBV20-1|TRBJ2-1
CSAPDSFGDGGHEQFF
>-|TRBV20-1|TRBJ2-3
CSATRLDLADTQYF
>-|TRBV10-3|TRBJ1-1
CAISDRGRVDTEAFF
>-|TRBV28|TRBJ2-7
CASSDTTGTEQYF
>-|TRBV25-1|TRBJ1-5
CASSGPPQHF
>-|TRBV7-2|TRBJ2-6
CASSFQGRGANVLTF
>-|TRBV29-1|TRBJ2-2
CSGRETGELFF
>-|TRBV20-1|TRBJ2-5
CSARGPLGPGETQYF
>-|TRBV20-1|TRBJ2-1
CSARGAQYNEQFF
>-|TRBV5-1|TRBJ2-3
CASTDLRTDTQYF
>TRBD1|TRBV10-3|TRBJ2-4
CAITVDREYNEQYF
>-|TRBV2|TRBJ2-3
CATRPGLLYTDTQYF
>TRBD1|TRBV4-3|TRBJ1-2
CASSAGTEGDYGYTF
>-|TRBV30|TRBJ2-7
CAWSSQVSGRRYF
>-|TRBV5-6|TRBJ2-7
CASSSERQVTYEQYF
>-|TRBV20-1|TRBJ1-2
CSASADSGSGYTF